Below, 16 T cell receptor beta chains from the same sample are listed, as sequenced in a study of blood T cells in healthy people across ages. The use of a sample-barcoded 5' primer and a J-beta primer mix characterized a second PCR of roughly 6 to 11 cycles. TCRdb reprocessed the 5' RACE reads via MiXCR and lists one record per CDR3 protein. The sample records more than 1 million distinct CDR3 sequences, under 45% being singletons. The sequenced sample consisted of blood. These receptors came from a woman aged 60-75 years in good health.

This chain links TRBV5-1 with TRBJ2-3, with D perhaps matching TRBD2 (5 bases). The CDR3 consists of 16 residues. CDR1 SGHRS and CDR2 YFSETQ come from the germline V gene. V was pared by 3 bases and J by 0 bases, with 14 bases between. CDR3 nucleotide sequence: TGCGCCAGCAGCTCCGGGGTCATAGCTAGCACAGATACGCAGTATTTT. Amino acids: CASSSGVIASTDTQYF.

This rearrangement joins TRBV5-5 to TRBJ1-4, with D perhaps matching TRBD1 (5 bases). V lost 3 bases and J lost 3, with 9 bases in between. Germline loops: CDR1 SGHKS, CDR2 YYEKEE (reference sequence). The CDR3 spans 14 residues. Written as DNA, the CDR3 is TGTGCCAGCAGCTCGGGACTGTCTAATGAAAAACTGTTTTTT. Translation: CASSSGLSNEKLFF.

This chain connects TRBV4-2 to TRBJ1-6; D might be TRBD1 (5 bases). The germline V and J ends were trimmed by 0 bases and 5 bases, with 20 bases remaining between them. The CDR3 totals 19 residues. Germline V gene data show CDR1 as LGHNA and CDR2 as YNFKEQ. As DNA, the CDR3 is TGTGCCAGCAGCCAAGATGATTTAAGGGGCGCGAATAATAATTCACCCCTCCACTTT. It specifies CASSQDDLRGANNNSPLHF.

As for this clonotype: A read error may explain this, as a much larger clone is one base away. This chain uses TRBV29-1 with TRBJ2-1; 11 bases match TRBD2. This CDR3 comprises 15 residues. Germline V gene data show CDR1 as SQVTM and CDR2 as ANQGSEA. The CDR3 sequence: CGSSGTSGPYNEQFF. DNA of the CDR3: TGCGGCTCCTCTGGGACTAGCGGCCCCTACAATGAGCAGTTCTTC.

This clonotype showed up many times. The chain is built from TRBV5-1 and TRBJ2-5, with a tentative D call TRBD1 (6 bases). V was clipped by 7 bases and J by 1 base, with 8 bases between them. The CDR3 spans 12 residues. Germline V lookup: CDR1 SGHRS, CDR2 YFSETQ. In nucleotides, the CDR3 is TGCGCCAGCGGGACAACCCAAGAGACCCAGTACTTC. The encoded protein is CASGTTQETQYF.

The chain combines TRBV7-3 with TRBJ1-6; 9 nucleotides agree with TRBD1. J was trimmed by 9 bases and V by 1 base; bases with no gene match: 1. The germline CDR1 and CDR2 sequences are SGHTA and FQGTGA. This CDR3 is built from 14 residues. CDR3 in amino acids: CASSLKGQGSPLHF. The CDR3, as DNA: TGTGCCAGCAGCTTAAAGGGACAGGGTTCACCCCTCCACTTT.

This chain joins TRBV10-3 and TRBJ1-2; D unclear. Germline loops: CDR1 ENHRY, CDR2 SYGVKD. This CDR3 has 12 amino acids. Between the trimmed V and J ends, which lost 2 bases and 4 bases, there was a span of 5 bases. The CDR3 DNA reads TGTGCCATCAGTGAGGGAACCTATGGCTACACCTTC. Translated: CAISEGTYGYTF.

This clonotype was counted between two and nine times. V and J are TRBV20-1 and TRBJ2-7, with TRBD2 identical over 10 bases. This CDR3 spans 18 amino acids. The V and J ends lost 5 bases and 2 bases, in that order; junction bases with no gene match: 18. Germline V gene sequence: CDR1 DFQATT, CDR2 SNEGSKA (reference sequence). The CDR3 DNA reads as TGCAGTGCTTTCGACCGGGACCCGACTAGCGGGCCAACCTACGAGCAGTACTTC. It yields the protein CSAFDRDPTSGPTYEQYF.

The chain uses TRBV29-1 and TRBJ2-3; unclear D gene. Germline V CDR1 and CDR2: SQVTM, ANQGSEA. The CDR3 extends over 11 amino acids. V was clipped by 4 bases and J by 8 bases, with 10 bases between them. For the CDR3, the DNA is TGCAGCGTTGTAGGGCCAGGTACGCAGTATTTT. The encoded protein is CSVVGPGTQYF.

The chain is built from TRBV29-1 and TRBJ2-3; D unresolved. V lost 5 bases, J lost 2 bases, and 5 bases lay in between. The CDR3 totals 11 residues. CDR1 is SQVTM, CDR2 ANQGSEA, per germline. The DNA for the CDR3 is TGCAGCGTTCGACACACAGATACGCAGTATTTT. Protein: CSVRHTDTQYF.

This clonotype came up many times. This chain joins TRBV12-3 or TRBV12-4 and TRBJ2-5; 8 nucleotides agree with TRBD2. Trimming cost V 6 bases and J 1 base; bases outside gene matches: 7. The CDR3 is made up of 15 amino acids. CDR3 loop: CASRQSAGVQETQYF. The CDR3 DNA is TGTGCCAGCAGACAATCAGCGGGGGTCCAAGAGACCCAGTACTTC.

The chain is built from TRBV20-1 and TRBJ2-1, with a tentative D call TRBD2 (6 bases). Deletions cut 3 bases from V and 4 bases from J, with 19 bases between. Germline CDR1 and CDR2: DFQATT and SNEGSKA (reference sequence). This CDR3 is 16 amino acids long. This chain's CDR3 is CSAREIAGTGYNEQFF. The CDR3 DNA reads TGCAGTGCTAGGGAGATTGCGGGGACCGGATACAATGAGCAGTTCTTC.

This clonotype was picked up a small number of times. The gene calls are TRBV6-5 and TRBJ2-7; TRBD2 agrees at 8 bases. Germline V gives CDR1 MNHEY, CDR2 SVGAGI. CDR3 length equals 15 residues. Losses at the gene ends were 4 bases for V and 3 bases for J; bases not matched to a gene: 8. This CDR3 is CASSSAGLEHYEQYF. In DNA form, the CDR3 reads TGTGCCAGCAGTTCCGCGGGACTAGAGCACTACGAGCAGTACTTC.

The V and J genes are TRBV24-1 and TRBJ2-1; D possibly matches TRBD1 or TRBD2 (5 bases each). With the DNA end fitting TRBJ2-7 better, the J assignment may be wrong. The CDR3 is made up of 16 amino acids. Germline CDR1 is KGHDR and CDR2 is SFDVKD. CDR3 sequence reads: CATSDPERGSFNEQYF. The CDR3 DNA reads TGTGCCACCAGTGATCCAGAACGGGGCTCGTTCAATGAGCAGTACTTC.

The J gene is TRBJ2-3, the V gene TRBV14, with 7 bases identical to TRBD2. With 7 bases clipped from V and 3 bases from J, the junction kept 13 bases outside the gene matches. The CDR3 loop spans 16 amino acids. Germline V lookup: CDR1 SGHDN, CDR2 FVKESK. CDR3 DNA: TGTGCCAGCAATCCGGGACTACGATTGGGGACAGATACGCAGTATTTT. It translates to CASNPGLRLGTDTQYF. The full variable domain, completed using reference TRBV14 and TRBJ2-3, is EAGVTQFPSHSVIEKGQTVTLRCDPISGHDNLYWYRRVMGKEIKFLLHFVKESKQDESGMPNNRFLAERTGGTYSTLKVQPAELEDSGVYFCASNPGLRLGTDTQYFGPGTRLTVL.

This clonotype was detected many times. V and J are TRBV7-2 and TRBJ2-4, with no clear D. The length of the CDR3 is 13 residues. The V gene lost 2 bases and the J gene lost 7 bases, with 9 bases spanning the gap. The germline CDR1 and CDR2 sequences are SGHTA and FQGNSA. In DNA form, the CDR3 reads TGTGCCAGCAGCTTACAACAGAGGAACATTCAGTACTTC. It yields the protein CASSLQQRNIQYF.